This T cell receptor beta chain emerged from a study of blood T cell repertoires in COVID-19. Study information: Italy, Spain and the United States were the sources of the convalescent and acute COVID-19 samples. PBMCs, B-cell-depleted T cells, or T cells were the source of the cDNA or gDNA that made up the material.

V gave up 5 bases and J gave up 3 bases, with 14 bases separating them. Germline V lookup: CDR1 MDHEN, CDR2 SYDVKM. This CDR3 is built from 15 residues. Assay: immunoSEQ multiplex PCR; the TCRdb copy retains only in-frame clones and omits some. The sample includes about 270,000 clones, 70% to 90% of them seen just once. The chain is built from TRBV28 and TRBJ1-5, with D perhaps matching TRBD1 (6 bases). This clonotype was obtained from a woman between 50 and 59 years old with active or convalescent COVID-19. The specimen sequenced was peripheral blood. CDR3 in DNA: TGTGCCAGCAGTGGGACATTAGTCTACAATCAGCCCCAGCATTTT. This codes for CASSGTLVYNQPQHF.